A single sample is the source of the 8 T cell receptor beta chains below, sequenced in a study of cytomegalovirus exposure and HLA in healthy donors. The PCR had 60 Vbeta and 13 Jbeta primers. Assay: immunoSEQ multiplex PCR; the TCRdb copy retains only in-frame clones and omits some. Among roughly 150,000 clones listed, roughly 73% were seen once. The sample comprised PBMCs. The receptor set was obtained from a man aged 18 to 35 in good health and CMV-seropositive.

The table lists this clone with a few counts. The V and J genes are TRBV5-6 and TRBJ2-3; D unclear. The CDR3 sequence is 13 residues long. Germline V gives CDR1 SGHDT, CDR2 YYEEEE. Trimming took off 7 bases at V and 11 bases at J, with 20 bases between the two ends. The CDR3 loop reads CASRLQTDGEQYF. The CDR3 nucleotides read TGTGCCAGCCGCCTCCAGACTGATGGTGAGCAGTATTTT.

This chain links TRBV5-1 with TRBJ2-7; possibly TRBD1 for D (6 bases). CDR3 size: 15 residues. The ends were cut back, 2 bases at V and 4 bases at J, with 16 bases in the middle. CDR1 and CDR2 (germline): SGHRS, YFSETQ. The CDR3 sequence: CASSLNSGQIYEQYF. The CDR3 nucleotides are TGCGCCAGCAGCTTAAACTCCGGACAGATTTACGAGCAGTACTTC.

This clone was seen once. The rearrangement links TRBV7-9 to TRBJ2-3; TRBD2 aligns across 7 bases. This CDR3 is built from 13 residues. V was clipped by 4 bases and J by 8 bases; unmatched bases: 6. Germline V gene sequence: CDR1 SEHNR, CDR2 FQNEAQ (reference sequence). The CDR3 bases are TGTGCCAGCAGCTCGATAGGGAGGGGTACGCAGTATTTT. Its translation: CASSSIGRGTQYF.

CDR3 sequence reads: CSVPPSGRGAYNEQFF. CDR3 nucleotides: TGCAGCGTCCCCCCAAGCGGGAGAGGGGCCTACAATGAGCAGTTCTTC. This chain joins TRBV29-1 and TRBJ2-1; 8 positions agree with TRBD2. CDR1 and CDR2 from the germline V gene are SQVTM and ANQGSEA. Losses at the gene ends were 6 bases for V and 2 bases for J; bases not matched to a gene: 12. The CDR3 length is 16 residues.

This chain uses TRBV6-6 with TRBJ1-3, with 8 nucleotides matching TRBD1. The CDR3 runs 15 residues. Germline trimming cut 3 bases from V and 8 bases from J; bases unmatched to any gene: 9. Germline CDR1 and CDR2: MNHNY and SVGAGI (reference sequence). DNA of the CDR3: TGTGCCAGCAGTTATTATCAGGGGGCAAGTGACACCATATATTTT. Translation gives CASSYYQGASDTIYF.

The CDR3: CSALPGDAQYF. DNA of the CDR3: TGCAGTGCTCTTCCGGGGGATGCGCAGTATTTT. The chain links TRBV20-1 to TRBJ2-3; D might be TRBD2 (6 bases). The germline V gene encodes CDR1 DFQATT and CDR2 SNEGSKA (reference sequence). V was clipped by 5 bases and J by 10 bases, with 13 bases between them. The CDR3 is 11 residues long.

V usage is TRBV4-2 and J usage is TRBJ2-3, with 9 bases lining up with TRBD1. Per the germline V gene, CDR1 is LGHNA and CDR2 is YNFKEQ. CDR3 length: 18 residues. Germline trimming cut 0 bases from V and 0 bases from J; bases unmatched to any gene: 7. In nucleotides, the CDR3 is TGTGCCAGCAGCCAAGAACACCCGACAGGGGGAAGCACAGATACGCAGTATTTT. Translation gives CASSQEHPTGGSTDTQYF.

This clone was seen a few times. V usage is TRBV7-9 and J usage is TRBJ2-7; TRBD2 agrees at 8 bases. The germline V gene has CDR1 SEHNR and CDR2 FQNEAQ (reference sequence). V trimming: 5 bases; J trimming: 1 base; junction bases outside the gene matches: 16. This CDR3 spans 18 amino acids. The CDR3 DNA reads TGTGCCAGCAGCCCCTTCATGCGACGGGAGGGTAAATCCTACGAGCAGTACTTC. It specifies CASSPFMRREGKSYEQYF.